This T cell receptor beta chain was observed in a study of cytomegalovirus exposure and HLA in healthy donors. Note on this clone: Its matching antigen is unknown.

General study points: Among TCR beta chains, those listed as cytomegalovirus-associated numbered about 160. First-cohort TCR clusters tended to co-occur in the roughly 130 validation repertoires, a later analysis found. CMV antigen specificity was confirmed in vitro for three CMV-associated chains.

The donors were in the approximately 130-subject validation cohort, distinct from the approximately 700-subject first cohort. Assay: immunoSEQ multiplex PCR; the TCRdb copy retains only in-frame clones and omits some. Of roughly 250,000 clones listed, around 85% are singletons. The length of the CDR3 is 15 residues. Germline V lookup: CDR1 MNHNY, CDR2 SVGAGI (reference sequence). Trimming pared 2 bases from V and 0 bases from J, leaving 10 bases between. This chain connects TRBV6-6 to TRBJ1-2, with D possibly being TRBD1 (6 bases). The sequence was obtained from a woman aged 25 to 39 in good health and CMV-seropositive. What was sequenced was PBMCs. DNA for the CDR3: TGTGCCAGCAGTTACGTTCAGGGGACTAACTATGGCTACACCTTC. It specifies CASSYVQGTNYGYTF.